One and the same sample provided the 10 T cell receptor beta chains below, sequenced in a study of blood T cells in healthy people across ages. A second about 6 to 11 cycle PCR used barcoded and J-beta primers. TCRdb recomputed calls from the 5' RACE reads with MiXCR, one row per CDR3 protein. The sample yields 870,000 or so distinct CDR3 sequences, 25% to 30% seen once. Sequences were obtained from blood. The source of these receptors is a woman at least 80 years old in good health.

The sample holds many counts of this clonotype. The chain combines TRBV6-2 or TRBV6-3 with TRBJ2-6, with D possibly called TRBD1 or TRBD2 (5 bases each). The CDR3 has 18 amino acids. V lost 2 bases and J 2 bases, leaving 16 bases between the germline ends. The germline V gene encodes CDR1 MNHEY and CDR2 SVGEGT. The CDR3 here is CASSYVGPGRAGANVLTF. CDR3 bases: TGTGCCAGCAGTTACGTGGGCCCAGGGAGAGCTGGGGCCAACGTCCTGACTTTC.

To note about this clonotype: A much larger clone lies one base from this, so it may be a read error. V and J are TRBV2 and TRBJ2-7; 10 bases are shared with TRBD1. V lost 7 bases, J lost 7 bases, and 10 bases stayed unmatched. The CDR3 has 14 residues. Germline CDR1 reads SNHLY; CDR2 reads FYNNEI. Here the CDR3 DNA reads TGTGCCAGCACCCGGGACAGGGGCTCGAATGAGCAGTACTTC. Amino acid sequence: CASTRDRGSNEQYF.

The rearrangement joins TRBV15 to TRBJ2-3, with TRBD2 matching over 15 bases. Germline trimming cut 7 bases from V and 0 bases from J; bases unmatched to any gene: 11. CDR3 length: 19 residues. Germline CDR1 LNHNV, CDR2 YYDKDF (reference sequence). The CDR3 DNA follows: TGTGCCACCACCCCCAGGACTAGCGGGGGGGGAACTAGCACAGATACGCAGTATTTT. Translation: CATTPRTSGGGTSTDTQYF.

This clonotype was found many times. A read error may be the cause here, since a much bigger clone is one base away. The V and J genes are TRBV20-1 and TRBJ2-5; the D gene is possibly TRBD2 (7 bases). The CDR3 loop spans 13 amino acids. Germline V gives CDR1 DFQATT, CDR2 SNEGSKA (reference sequence). Trimming shortened V by 6 bases and J by 11 bases, and 22 bases separated the two germline ends. The CDR3 sequence is CSAAKGGPNEQYF. The CDR3 DNA is TGCAGTGCCGCTAAGGGGGGGCCGAATGAGCAGTACTTC.

The sample holds many counts of this clonotype. The rearrangement joins TRBV12-3 or TRBV12-4 to TRBJ1-2; TRBD1 matches at 7 bases. V gave up 5 bases and J gave up 8 bases; unmatched junction bases: 14. CDR3 size: 15 residues. CDR3 DNA: TGTGCCAGCAGTACTTGGGACAGAGGGCGATCGGGCTACACCTTC. Translated: CASSTWDRGRSGYTF.

The genes are TRBV27 and TRBJ2-1, with D possibly called TRBD1 or TRBD2 (5 bases each). The J call could be wrong; TRBJ2-7 is a better fit for the DNA end. The CDR3 is 16 residues long. CDR1 and CDR2 from the germline V gene are MNHEY and SMNVEV (reference sequence). CDR3 nucleotide sequence: TGTGCCAGCAGCGGTCCGGGACGCCCGACCTACAATGAGCAGTACTTC. It yields the protein CASSGPGRPTYNEQYF.

This chain uses TRBV2 with TRBJ1-1; no reliable D call. CDR3 length: 15 residues. Germline V gene lookup returns CDR1 SNHLY and CDR2 FYNNEI. The germline V and J ends were trimmed by 5 bases and 1 base, with 14 bases remaining between them. The CDR3 here is CASSSGWTANTEAFF. As DNA, the CDR3 is TGTGCCAGCAGTAGCGGGTGGACGGCGAACACTGAAGCTTTCTTT.

This clonotype was seen many times. The V call is TRBV11-2, the J call TRBJ2-3, with D perhaps matching TRBD1 (6 bases). Germline V gene lookup returns CDR1 SGHAT and CDR2 FQNNGV. Trimming took off 0 bases at V and 9 bases at J, with 16 bases between the two ends. The CDR3 runs 15 residues. CDR3 coding DNA: TGTGCCAGCAGCTTAGATCGGGTCAGGGGAGACACGCAGTATTTT. Amino acids: CASSLDRVRGDTQYF.

This clonotype was detected many times. CDR3 sequence: CASSSRHRLRTDTQYF. The CDR3 nucleotides are TGTGCCAGCAGCTCCCGCCACAGGCTCAGGACAGATACGCAGTATTTT. The chain employs TRBV11-2 and TRBJ2-3, with D perhaps TRBD1 (5 bases). The CDR3 extends over 16 amino acids. Germline assignment: CDR1 SGHAT and CDR2 FQNNGV. The germline V and J ends were trimmed by 4 bases and 3 bases, with 17 bases remaining between them.

At least ten counts were recorded for this clonotype. This chain uses TRBV28 with TRBJ2-7; D possibly matches TRBD1 or TRBD2 (6 bases each). Germline V lookup: CDR1 MDHEN, CDR2 SYDVKM. V lost 5 bases to trimming and J lost 3 bases, with 8 bases between them. CDR3 length: 12 residues. The CDR3 DNA is TGTGCCAGCAGTAGGGGGGACTACGAGCAGTACTTC. Its translation: CASSRGDYEQYF.